A selection of T cell receptor beta chains follows, all from one sample in a study of T-cell memory formation after mild COVID-19. MiXCR, run by TCRdb on the 5' RACE reads, gives a single entry per CDR3 protein. Among about 400,000 distinct CDR3 sequences listed, about 24% were seen once. Sequencing was performed on PBMCs or a T cell subset sorted from them (not recorded which). Every receptor here comes from an adult woman who had mild COVID-19 (a few samples of this study predate the infection). Cell type and time point are not known. Each CDR3 is given with its conserved first and last residue. Each record gives: J gene, D gene, clone size, V gene, CDR3 protein. The D gene is left open where the match is weak. Part of the rows lack a size; the others show once, few, many or a class for expanded clones.

TRBJ2-1	.	.	TRBV12-3/TRBV12-4	CASSFKGQFF
TRBJ2-3	.	.	TRBV29-1	CSVDRGGPPDTQYF
TRBJ2-2	.	few	TRBV6-5	CASSYDGGRTGELFF
TRBJ2-7	.	.	TRBV20-1	CSAYGQNYEQYF
TRBJ2-7	.	.	TRBV5-1	CASSSGTSPEQYF
TRBJ2-1	.	few	TRBV14	CASSLRASFNEQFF
TRBJ1-5	.	few	TRBV20-1	CSARDGSHGNQPQHF
TRBJ2-2	.	.	TRBV6-4	CASTRFSSNTGELFF
TRBJ2-7	TRBD1	few	TRBV12-3/TRBV12-4	CASSFGTGVPYEQYF
TRBJ2-7	.	few	TRBV15	CATSREVEGTYEQYF
TRBJ2-3	.	many	TRBV4-2	CASSQDSTDTQYF
TRBJ2-5	TRBD2	few	TRBV20-1	CSARTQAGGYQETQYF
TRBJ1-2	TRBD1	.	TRBV3-1	CASSPGQGRYGYTF
TRBJ1-6	.	few	TRBV5-1	CASSNPSGGLRSPLHF
TRBJ2-7	.	.	TRBV29-1	CSATRQGSSYEQYF
TRBJ1-1	TRBD1	.	TRBV11-2	CASSLGLGQLNTEAFF
TRBJ2-2	TRBD2	.	TRBV24-1	CATSDPRGGHLAGELFF
TRBJ1-1	.	.	TRBV12-3/TRBV12-4	CASSFVIRGAGTEAFF
TRBJ1-3	.	few	TRBV7-2	CASSLAPGFSGNTIYF
TRBJ2-3	TRBD1	many	TRBV12-3/TRBV12-4	CASSFGTGDSDTQYF
TRBJ2-7	TRBD2	.	TRBV7-2	CASSLTGTSYSYEQYF
TRBJ2-4	.	.	TRBV12-3/TRBV12-4	CASSLAGAGAKNIQYF
TRBJ2-3	TRBD2	.	TRBV2	CASARGRTSLDTQYF
TRBJ2-7	.	.	TRBV18	CASSPYRPGYEQYF
TRBJ2-2	.	.	TRBV12-3/TRBV12-4	CASSLASKFF
TRBJ2-5	.	few	TRBV27	CASSLSGGLTQYF
TRBJ2-3	.	few	TRBV7-9	CASSRPPETASTDTQYF
TRBJ1-2	.	few	TRBV6-5	CASSSVRQNYGYTF